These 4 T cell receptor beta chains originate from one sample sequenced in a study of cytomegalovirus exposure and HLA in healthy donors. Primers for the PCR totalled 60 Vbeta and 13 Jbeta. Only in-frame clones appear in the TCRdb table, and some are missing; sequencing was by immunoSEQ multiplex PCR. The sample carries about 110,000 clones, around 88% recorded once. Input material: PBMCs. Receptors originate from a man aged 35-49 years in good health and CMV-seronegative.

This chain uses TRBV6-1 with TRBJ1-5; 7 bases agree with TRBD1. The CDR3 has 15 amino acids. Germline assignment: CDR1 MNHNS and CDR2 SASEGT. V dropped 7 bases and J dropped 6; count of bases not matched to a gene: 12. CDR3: CASNMGQTWGQPQHF. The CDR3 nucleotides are TGTGCCAGCAATATGGGACAGACTTGGGGTCAGCCCCAGCATTTT.

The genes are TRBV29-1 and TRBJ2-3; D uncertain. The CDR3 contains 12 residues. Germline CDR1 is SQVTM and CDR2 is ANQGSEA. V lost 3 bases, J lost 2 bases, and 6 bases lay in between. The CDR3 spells CSVEHYTDTQYF. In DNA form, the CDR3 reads TGCAGCGTTGAGCACTACACAGATACGCAGTATTTT.

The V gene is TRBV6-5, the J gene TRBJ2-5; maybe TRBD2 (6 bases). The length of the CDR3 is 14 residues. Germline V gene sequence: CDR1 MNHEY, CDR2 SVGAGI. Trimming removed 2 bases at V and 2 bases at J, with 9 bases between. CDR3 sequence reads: CASSYGTVQETQYF. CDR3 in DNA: TGTGCCAGCAGTTACGGGACTGTTCAAGAGACCCAGTACTTC.

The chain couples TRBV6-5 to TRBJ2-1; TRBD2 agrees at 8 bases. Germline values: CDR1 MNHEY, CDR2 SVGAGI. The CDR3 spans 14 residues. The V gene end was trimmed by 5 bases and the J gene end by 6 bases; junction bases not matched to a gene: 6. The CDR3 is CASSRPGGANEQFF. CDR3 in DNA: TGTGCCAGCAGTCGCCCGGGGGGGGCCAATGAGCAGTTCTTC.